This T cell receptor (beta chain) was identified in a study of identical twins. In its sample, this clonotype was seen a few times. A single record per CDR3 protein comes from TCRdb applying MiXCR to the 5' RACE reads. The profile covers 300,000 to 400,000 distinct CDR3 sequences, with approximately 9.1% appearing a single time and roughly 9% taken by the ten largest. The receptor was isolated from a woman aged 45-65 years in good health. What was sequenced was naive T cells sorted from blood.

The CDR3 spells CASSQSLAGGWDEQFF. The DNA for the CDR3 is TGTGCCAGCAGCCAATCTTTAGCGGGAGGCTGGGATGAGCAGTTCTTC. The chain recombines TRBV3-1 with TRBJ2-1, with TRBD2 identical over 10 bases. The CDR3 totals 16 residues. The J segment lost 8 bases and the V segment lost 2 bases, leaving 9 bases of the junction unmatched. From germline, CDR1 is LGHDT and CDR2 YNNKEL (reference sequence).